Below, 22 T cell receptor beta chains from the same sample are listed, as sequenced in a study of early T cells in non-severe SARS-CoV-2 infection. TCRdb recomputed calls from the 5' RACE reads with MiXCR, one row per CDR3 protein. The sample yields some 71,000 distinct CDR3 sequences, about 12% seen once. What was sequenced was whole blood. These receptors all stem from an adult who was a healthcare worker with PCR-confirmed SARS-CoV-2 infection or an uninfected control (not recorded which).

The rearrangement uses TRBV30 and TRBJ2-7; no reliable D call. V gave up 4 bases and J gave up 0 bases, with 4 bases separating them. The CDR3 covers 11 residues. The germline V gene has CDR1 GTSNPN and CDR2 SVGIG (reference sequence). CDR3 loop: CAWTSSYEQYF. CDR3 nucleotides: TGTGCCTGGACAAGCTCCTACGAGCAGTACTTC.

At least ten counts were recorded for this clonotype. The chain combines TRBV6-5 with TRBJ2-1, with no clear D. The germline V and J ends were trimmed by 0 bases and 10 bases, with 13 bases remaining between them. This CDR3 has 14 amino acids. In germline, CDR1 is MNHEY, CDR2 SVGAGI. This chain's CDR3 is CASSYSGSGREQFF. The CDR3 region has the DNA TGTGCCAGCAGTTACTCGGGTTCCGGGCGGGAGCAGTTCTTC.

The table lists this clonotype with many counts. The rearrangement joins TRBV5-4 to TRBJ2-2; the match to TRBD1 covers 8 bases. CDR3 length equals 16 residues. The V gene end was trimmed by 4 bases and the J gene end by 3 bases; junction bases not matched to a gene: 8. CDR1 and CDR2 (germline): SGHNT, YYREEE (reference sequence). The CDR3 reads CASSHPAGGYTGELFF. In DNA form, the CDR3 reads TGTGCCAGCAGCCACCCCGCAGGGGGCTACACCGGGGAGCTGTTTTTT.

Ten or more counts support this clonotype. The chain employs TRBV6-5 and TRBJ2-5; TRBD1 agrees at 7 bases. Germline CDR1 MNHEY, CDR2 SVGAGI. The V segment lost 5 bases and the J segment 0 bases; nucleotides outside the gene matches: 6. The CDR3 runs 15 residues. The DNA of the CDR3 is TGTGCCAGCAGTCCCGGGACAGTCCACCAAGAGACCCAGTACTTC. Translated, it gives CASSPGTVHQETQYF.

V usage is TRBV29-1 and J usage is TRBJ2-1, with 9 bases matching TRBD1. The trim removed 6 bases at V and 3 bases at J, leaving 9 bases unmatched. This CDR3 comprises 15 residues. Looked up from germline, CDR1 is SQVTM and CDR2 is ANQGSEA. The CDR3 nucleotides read TGCAGCGTAAAGTCCCGGGACAGGGTCTACAATGAGCAGTTCTTC. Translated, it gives CSVKSRDRVYNEQFF.

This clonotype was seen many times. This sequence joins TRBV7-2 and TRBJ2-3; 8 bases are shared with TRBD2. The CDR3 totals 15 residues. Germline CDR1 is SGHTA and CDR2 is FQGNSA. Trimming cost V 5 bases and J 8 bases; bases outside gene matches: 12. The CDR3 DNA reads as TGTGCCAGCAGCCGCCCGACTAGCGCCGGGGCTACGCAGTATTTT. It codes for CASSRPTSAGATQYF. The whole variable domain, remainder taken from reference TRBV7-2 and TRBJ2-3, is GAGVSQSPSNKVTEKGKDVELRCDPISGHTALYWYRQSLGQGLEFLIYFQGNSAPDKSGLPSDRFSAERTGGSVSTLTIQRTQQEDSAVYLCASSRPTSAGATQYFGPGTRLTVL.

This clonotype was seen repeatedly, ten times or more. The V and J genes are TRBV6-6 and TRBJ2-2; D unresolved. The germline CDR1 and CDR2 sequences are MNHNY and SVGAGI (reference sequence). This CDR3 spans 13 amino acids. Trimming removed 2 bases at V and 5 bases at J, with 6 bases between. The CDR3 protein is CASSYVGTGELFF. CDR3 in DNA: TGTGCCAGCAGTTACGTGGGTACCGGGGAGCTGTTTTTT.

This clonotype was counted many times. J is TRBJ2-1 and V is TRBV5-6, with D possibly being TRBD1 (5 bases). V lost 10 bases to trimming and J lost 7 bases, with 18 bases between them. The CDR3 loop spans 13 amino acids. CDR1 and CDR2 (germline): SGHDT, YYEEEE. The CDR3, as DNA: TGTGCCGCCCTGTTAAGGGGCAGGAATGAGCAGTTCTTC. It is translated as CAALLRGRNEQFF.

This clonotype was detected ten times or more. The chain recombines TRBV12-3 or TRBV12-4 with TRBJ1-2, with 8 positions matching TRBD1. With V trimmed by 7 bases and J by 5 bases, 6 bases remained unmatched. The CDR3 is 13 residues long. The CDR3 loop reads CASNLGQGYGYTF. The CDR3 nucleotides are TGTGCCAGCAATCTAGGACAGGGATATGGCTACACCTTC.

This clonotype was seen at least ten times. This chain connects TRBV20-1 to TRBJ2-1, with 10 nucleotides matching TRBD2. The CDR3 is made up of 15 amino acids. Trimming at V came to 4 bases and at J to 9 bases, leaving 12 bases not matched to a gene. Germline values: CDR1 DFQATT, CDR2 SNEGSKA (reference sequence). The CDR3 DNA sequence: TGCAGTGCTAATGGCCGAGCGGGGGGGCATGGTGAGCAGTTCTTC. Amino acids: CSANGRAGGHGEQFF.

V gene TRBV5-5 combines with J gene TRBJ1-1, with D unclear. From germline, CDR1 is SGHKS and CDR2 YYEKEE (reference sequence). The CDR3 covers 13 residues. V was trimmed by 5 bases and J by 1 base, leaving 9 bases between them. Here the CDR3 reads CASRERSNTEAFF. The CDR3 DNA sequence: TGTGCCAGCAGGGAGAGGTCGAACACTGAAGCTTTCTTT.

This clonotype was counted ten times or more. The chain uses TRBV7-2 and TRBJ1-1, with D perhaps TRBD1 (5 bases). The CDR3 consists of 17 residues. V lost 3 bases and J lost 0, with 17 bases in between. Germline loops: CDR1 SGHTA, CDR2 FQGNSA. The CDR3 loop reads CASSFLRRGPLNTEAFF. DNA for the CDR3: TGTGCCAGCAGCTTTTTAAGAAGGGGACCCCTGAACACTGAAGCTTTCTTT.

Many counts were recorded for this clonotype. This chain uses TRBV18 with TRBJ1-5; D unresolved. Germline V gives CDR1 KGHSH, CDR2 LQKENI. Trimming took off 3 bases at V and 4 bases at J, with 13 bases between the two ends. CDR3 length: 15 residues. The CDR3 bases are TGTGCCAGCTCACCTGTTCCGGGCGGAAATCAGCCCCAGCATTTT. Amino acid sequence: CASSPVPGGNQPQHF.

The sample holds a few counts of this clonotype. The CDR3, as DNA: TGTGCCAGCAGTTTAGTGTCCTCTGGAAACACCATATATTTT. The encoded protein is CASSLVSSGNTIYF. This sequence joins TRBV12-3 or TRBV12-4 and TRBJ1-3; D remains unclear. The CDR3 length is 14 residues. Trimming shortened V by 1 base and J by 0 bases, and 4 bases separated the two germline ends.

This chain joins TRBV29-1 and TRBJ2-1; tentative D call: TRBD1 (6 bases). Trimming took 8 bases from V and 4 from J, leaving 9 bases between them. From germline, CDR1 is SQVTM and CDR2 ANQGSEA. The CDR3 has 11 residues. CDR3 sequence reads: CSTGQYNEQFF. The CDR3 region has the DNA TGCAGCACCGGACAGTACAATGAGCAGTTCTTC.

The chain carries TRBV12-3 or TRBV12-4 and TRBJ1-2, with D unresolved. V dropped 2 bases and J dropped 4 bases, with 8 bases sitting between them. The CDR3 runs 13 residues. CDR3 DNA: TGTGCCAGCAGTTTATTCATTAGCTATGGCTACACCTTC. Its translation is CASSLFISYGYTF.

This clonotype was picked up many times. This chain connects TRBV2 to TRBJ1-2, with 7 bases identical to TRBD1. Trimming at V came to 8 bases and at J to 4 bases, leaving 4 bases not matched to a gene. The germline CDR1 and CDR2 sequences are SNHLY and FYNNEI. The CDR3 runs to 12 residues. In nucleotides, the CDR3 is TGTGCCAGCCGGTGGGACAGCTATGGCTACACCTTC. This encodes CASRWDSYGYTF.

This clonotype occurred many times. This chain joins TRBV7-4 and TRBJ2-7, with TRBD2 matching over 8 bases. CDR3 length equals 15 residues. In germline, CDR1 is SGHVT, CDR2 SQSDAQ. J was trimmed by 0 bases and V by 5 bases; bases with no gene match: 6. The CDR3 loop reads CASSLSGDSSYEQYF. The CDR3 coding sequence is TGTGCCAGCAGCCTTAGCGGGGATAGCTCCTACGAGCAGTACTTC.

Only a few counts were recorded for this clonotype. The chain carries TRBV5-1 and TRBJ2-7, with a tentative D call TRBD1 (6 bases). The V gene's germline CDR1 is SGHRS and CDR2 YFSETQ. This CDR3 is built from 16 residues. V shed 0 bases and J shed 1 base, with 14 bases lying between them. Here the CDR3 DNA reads TGCGCCAGCAGCTTGGATGGGACACGTGGGTCCTACGAGCAGTACTTC. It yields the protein CASSLDGTRGSYEQYF.

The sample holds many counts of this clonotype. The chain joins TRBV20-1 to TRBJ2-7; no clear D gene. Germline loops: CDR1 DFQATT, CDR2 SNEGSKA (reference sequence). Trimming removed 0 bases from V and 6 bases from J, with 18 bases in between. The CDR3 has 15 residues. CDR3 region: CSARDFFLQRSEQYF. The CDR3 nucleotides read TGCAGTGCTAGAGATTTTTTTCTCCAGCGCTCCGAGCAGTACTTC.

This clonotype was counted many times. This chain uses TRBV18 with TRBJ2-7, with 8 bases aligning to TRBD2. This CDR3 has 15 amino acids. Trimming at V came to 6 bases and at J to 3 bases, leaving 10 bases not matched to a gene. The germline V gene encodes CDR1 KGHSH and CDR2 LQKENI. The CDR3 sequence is CASSDQGLAGYEQYF. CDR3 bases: TGTGCCAGCTCTGACCAGGGCCTAGCGGGCTACGAGCAGTACTTC.

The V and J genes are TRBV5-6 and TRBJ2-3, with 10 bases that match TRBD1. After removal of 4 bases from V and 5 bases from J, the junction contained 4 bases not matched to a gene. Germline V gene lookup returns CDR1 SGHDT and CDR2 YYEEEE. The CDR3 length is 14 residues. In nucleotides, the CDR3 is TGTGCCAGCAGCAAAGACAGGGGGCGAGATACGCAGTATTTT. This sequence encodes CASSKDRGRDTQYF. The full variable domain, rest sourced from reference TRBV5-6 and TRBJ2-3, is DAGVTQSPTHLIKTRGQQVTLRCSPKSGHDTVSWYQQALGQGPQFIFQYYEEEERQRGNFPDRFSGHQFPNYSSELNVNALLLGDSALYLCASSKDRGRDTQYFGPGTRLTVL.